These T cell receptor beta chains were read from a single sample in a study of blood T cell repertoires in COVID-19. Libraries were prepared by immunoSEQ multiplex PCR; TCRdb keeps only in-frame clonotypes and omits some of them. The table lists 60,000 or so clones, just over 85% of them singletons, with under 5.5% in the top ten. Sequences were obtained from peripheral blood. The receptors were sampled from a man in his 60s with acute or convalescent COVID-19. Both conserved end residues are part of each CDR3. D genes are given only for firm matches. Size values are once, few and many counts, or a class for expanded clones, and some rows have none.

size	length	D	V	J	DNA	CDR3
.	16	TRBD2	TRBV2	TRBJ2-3	TGTGCCAGCAGGCCTAGCGGGAGAGGAGGGGCAGATACGCAGTATTTT	CASRPSGRGGADTQYF
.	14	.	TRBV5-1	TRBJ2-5	TGCGCCAGCAGCTTGACTAGCAGCCAAGAGACCCAGTACTTC	CASSLTSSQETQYF
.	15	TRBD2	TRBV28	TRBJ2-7	TGTGCCAGCAGTTTACTAGCGGGAAGGTCCTACGAGCAGTACTTC	CASSLLAGRSYEQYF
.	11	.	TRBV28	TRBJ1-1	TGTGCCAGCCAGATGAACACTGAAGCTTTCTTT	CASQMNTEAFF
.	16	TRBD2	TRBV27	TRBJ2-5	TGTGCCAGCAGTTTAAGAGGGACTAGCGGGAGAGAGACCCAGTACTTC	CASSLRGTSGRETQYF
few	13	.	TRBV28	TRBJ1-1	TGTGCCAGCAGTTTATGGGACACCGGAGAAGCTTTCTTT	CASSLWDTGEAFF
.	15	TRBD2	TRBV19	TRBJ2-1	TGTGCCAGTAGTACAGGGACTAGCGGGAGTAGGGAGCAGTTCTTC	CASSTGTSGSREQFF
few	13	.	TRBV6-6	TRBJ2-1	TGTGCCAGCAGCGCGACAGTGGAAAATGAGCAGTTCTTC	CASSATVENEQFF
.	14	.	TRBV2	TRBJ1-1	TGTGCCAGCAGTGAGCTGGACCCGGGGACTGAAGCTTTCTTT	CASSELDPGTEAFF
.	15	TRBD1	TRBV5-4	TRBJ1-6	TGTGCCAGCAGCTCACTTGGGACAGGGCATTCACCCCTCCACTTT	CASSSLGTGHSPLHF
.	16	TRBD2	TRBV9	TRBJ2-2	TGTGCCAGCAGCGTAGGACTAGCGGGAGTCGCCGGGGAGCTGTTTTTT	CASSVGLAGVAGELFF
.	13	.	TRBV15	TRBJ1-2	TGTGCCACCAGCAGAGCAGGGGTCTATGGCTACACCTTC	CATSRAGVYGYTF
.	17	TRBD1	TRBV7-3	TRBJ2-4	TGTGCCAGCAGCTTATCCGCCTCAGAGGGGGCAAAAAACATTCAGTACTTC	CASSLSASEGAKNIQYF
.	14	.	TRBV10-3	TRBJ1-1	TGTGCCATCAGTGAGGAACAGGGTGTCACTGAAGCTTTCTTT	CAISEEQGVTEAFF
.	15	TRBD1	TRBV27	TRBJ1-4	TGTGCCAGCAGTCCGACGACAGGGACTAATGAAAAACTGTTTTTT	CASSPTTGTNEKLFF
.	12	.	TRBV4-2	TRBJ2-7	TGTGCCAGCAGCCAAGTAGTTACCGAGCAGTACTTC	CASSQVVTEQYF
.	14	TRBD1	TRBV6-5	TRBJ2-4	TGTGCCACCGAGGGACAGAGAGCCAAAAACATTCAGTACTTC	CATEGQRAKNIQYF
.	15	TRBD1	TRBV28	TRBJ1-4	TGTGCCAGCAGCCCCTGGACAGGGGCTAATGAAAAACTGTTTTTT	CASSPWTGANEKLFF
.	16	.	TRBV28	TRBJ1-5	TGTGCCAGCAAACCGGGGGGTGAAGGTAGCAATCAGCCCCAGCATTTT	CASKPGGEGSNQPQHF
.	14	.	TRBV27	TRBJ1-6	TGTGCCAGCAGTTTATTACAGGGACGCTCACCCCTCCACTTT	CASSLLQGRSPLHF
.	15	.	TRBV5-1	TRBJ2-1	TGCGCCAGCAGCTTGGCTAGCCCGTCCTACAATGAGCAGTTCTTC	CASSLASPSYNEQFF
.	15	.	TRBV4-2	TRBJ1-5	TGTGCCAGCAGCCAAGAGAGCGGGCGAGGGCAGCCCCAGCATTTT	CASSQESGRGQPQHF
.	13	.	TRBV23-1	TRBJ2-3	TGCGCCAGCAGTCAAAAGGACTTCGCCTTGCAGTATTTT	CASSQKDFALQYF
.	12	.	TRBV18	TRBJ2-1	TGTGCCAGCTCACCAGGGGAGAGTGAGCAGTTCTTC	CASSPGESEQFF
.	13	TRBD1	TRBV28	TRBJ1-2	TGTGCCAGCAGTCGAGACAGGGCCCGTGGCTACACCTTC	CASSRDRARGYTF
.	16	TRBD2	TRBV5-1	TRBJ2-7	TGCGCCAGCAGCCTAACTACTAGCGGGAGCGTCTACGAGCAGTACTTC	CASSLTTSGSVYEQYF
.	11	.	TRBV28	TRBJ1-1	TGTGCCAGCAGACTTGACAAGGAAGCTTTCTTT	CASRLDKEAFF
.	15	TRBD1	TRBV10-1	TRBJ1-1	TGCGCCAGCAGTGGAGGGACAGGACTGAACACTGAAGCTTTCTTT	CASSGGTGLNTEAFF
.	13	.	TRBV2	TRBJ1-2	TGTGCCAGCAGTGACAGGGGCCCCTATGGCTACACCTTC	CASSDRGPYGYTF
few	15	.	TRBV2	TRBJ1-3	TGTGCCAGCAGTGATTGGGGCAGCTCTGGAAACACCATATATTTT	CASSDWGSSGNTIYF
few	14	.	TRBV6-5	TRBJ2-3	TGTGCCAGCACCTTACTCCAGGGGATCGGTACGCAGTATTTT	CASTLLQGIGTQYF
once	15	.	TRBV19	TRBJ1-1	TGTGCCAGTAGACCCGGGGGAGGGATGAACACTGAAGCTTTCTTT	CASRPGGGMNTEAFF